This note documents a single TCR beta chain sequence. This sample is part of a study of cytomegalovirus exposure and HLA in healthy donors. The CDR3 runs 14 residues. Per the germline V gene, CDR1 is SGDLS and CDR2 is YYNGEE. V was clipped by 2 bases and J by 1 base, with 9 bases between them. PCR employed 60 Vbeta and 13 Jbeta primers. Profiled with immunoSEQ multiplex PCR; TCRdb holds only in-frame clones, not every one. Among about 200,000 clones, around 86% were seen once, and the ten largest hold 6% to 8%. The chain joins TRBV9 to TRBJ1-2; D perhaps matches TRBD1 (6 bases). The sequence was collected from a woman in her forties or fifties in good health and CMV-seropositive. Sample: PBMCs. The CDR3, as DNA: TGTGCCAGCAGCGTGACAGGAGATAACTATGGCTACACCTTC. Protein product: CASSVTGDNYGYTF.